This TCR beta chain was identified in a study of T cell repertoires in cytomegalovirus infection (dated by TCRdb to the late 2010s). For context, the study as a whole: Because public TCR beta signatures pointed to carriage of CMV infection together with the matching HLA type, the HLA type of each donor mattered for the analysis. The full study reports these points: The ex vivo response was dominated by HLA-C-restricted CMV-specific TCR beta clonotypes, which also provided the single most frequent clonotype in two of eight donors. In both this cohort and an independent roughly 350-donor cohort, the cumulative frequency of public TCR beta family members distinguished carriers of CMV infection plus the relevant HLA type.

Concerning this clonotype: Its antigen specificity is not known. Per-nucleotide qualities are absent, and no much larger clonotype sits a single base away.

The instrument was an Illumina HiSeq 1500. TCRdb reanalyzed the raw reads on its own, using fastp at Q25 for trimming and MiXCR for clone calling, and kept in-frame beta chains. Each record represents a unique CDR3 protein, reported with the most common genes and DNA among its rows. The sample yields about 200,000 distinct CDR3 sequences; roughly 9.8% were counted once. Of the sample, 4.6% is held by the ten largest clones. CDR1 and CDR2 are drawn from the germline V gene: KGHSH, LQKENI. The CDR3, cysteine through phenylalanine, is 12 amino acids long. The kept DNA is CDR3 alone, 36 bases in frame from the first base. V drops 3 bases and J drops 1 base, leaving 3 bases in between.

The sample consisted of PBMCs. The chain employs TRBV18 and TRBJ1-1, with the identity of the D gene unclear. The origin of this receptor is a human donor in good health (CMV status not recorded). Some clones in this sample may be carry-over from other donors' samples. DNA sequence: TGTGCCAGCTCACCCTCGAACACTGAAGCTTTCTTT. Its protein is CASSPSNTEAFF.